What follows describes a single T cell receptor beta chain. Its antigen remains unidentified. The sample belongs to a study of shared clonotypes between healthy human individuals. Points from the study as a whole: The sharing of roughly 5% of naive CD4 clonotypes was seen across a few donors. The rarefaction results pointed to incomplete sorted-subset sequencing despite large depth.

The CDR3 has 11 amino acids. Germline V gives CDR1 MNHEY, CDR2 SVGAGI. V was clipped by 4 bases and J by 11 bases, with 9 bases between them. Data came from immunoSEQ multiplex PCR; TCRdb stores just in-frame clones and leaves some out. The sample includes 950,000 to 1,300,000 clones, roughly 70% of them seen just once. The sequence derives from a young man in good health. The chain is built from TRBV6-5 and TRBJ2-1; D may be TRBD2 (6 bases). Sequencing was performed on memory CD4+ T cells sorted from blood. Subset in this sample: CD45RA-negative fraction. CDR3 nucleotide sequence: TGTGCCAGCAGTTCGCGGGACCAGCAGTTCTTC. Translating gives CASSSRDQQFF.